Included here is one T cell receptor (beta chain) sequence, with context. No antigen is known for it. No clone much larger than this one lies a single base away; base qualities are absent. The data were taken from a study of blood T cell repertoires in COVID-19 (dated by TCRdb to 2018 to 2021). The study in broad terms: Samples from collaborators originated in the United States, Italy and Spain and spanned both the acute and convalescent phases of COVID-19. The samples were drawn from the first 160 participants of the ongoing ImmuneRACE study and from over a thousand subjects provided by 6 global collaborators. Deeply sampled blood TCRbeta repertoires from subjects exposed to, actively infected with, or recovered from COVID-19 were included in the dataset. The material from the prospective study consisted of cDNA or gDNA derived from T cells, B-cell-depleted T cells, or PBMCs. Where HLA class I and class II types were available, the types were taken from metadata supplied by the sample provider, not from assay-based typing. Sample metadata almost always included a de-identified subject ID, COVID-19 status, age in years and sex. The repertoires were made available in a free public database intended to serve as a resource for research on the immune response to SARS-CoV-2. On the study overall, not on this receptor specifically: Clinical and demographic metadata were provided uncurated, with the amount varying by source and participant.

The collaborating institutions used their own protocols to collect whole blood in K2EDTA tubes. For TCRbeta analysis, collaborators shipped samples in one of three forms: frozen whole blood, isolated PBMCs, or DNA extracted from either of those sample types. TCRbeta CDR3 regions were amplified from genomic DNA using the immunoSEQ Assay, a bias-controlled multiplex PCR. On the study's bioinformatics: Nucleated cell counts per sample were estimated from amplification of reference gene primers within the assay. Sequence reads were collapsed and filtered to measure the absolute abundance of every unique TCRbeta CDR3 rearrangement. For each sample, productive Simpson clonality was calculated as the square root of Simpson's diversity index over productive rearrangements. TCRdb stores this immuneACCESS table with in-frame sequences only. Part of the clones is absent; in the studies checked, under half of the shortfall reflects unresolved V genes, and no reason is known for the rest. V and J calls and clone size follow that table, whereas D and trimming were derived from the DNA. For this sample the table gives about 200,000 clones, of which about nine tenths were detected only once. The biggest ten clones account for 0.7% to 0.95% of the sample.

For CDR1 and CDR2, the germline V gene (reference sequence) lists SEHNR and FQNEAQ. The germline V end is reduced by 3 bases and the J end by 5 bases; junction bases left unmatched: 1. Including cysteine and phenylalanine, the CDR3 has 13 amino acids. The read is trimmed to its CDR3 DNA, 39 bases read in frame from base 1. The sequence came from a woman in her 70s with acute or convalescent COVID-19. The receptor chain draws on TRBV7-9 and TRBJ1-5; 7 bases in between match TRBD1. The sample consisted of peripheral blood. The CDR3 corresponds to CASSLTGHQPQHF. The DNA sequence is given as TGTGCCAGCAGCTTGACAGGGCATCAGCCCCAGCATTTT. Outside the CDR3, residues come from the reference TRBV7-9 and TRBJ1-5 proteins, so the full variable domain is: DTGVSQNPRHKITKRGQNVTFRCDPISEHNRLYWYRQTLGQGPEFLTYFQNEAQLEKSRLLSDRFSAERPKGSFSTLEIQRTEQGDSAMYLCASSLTGHQPQHFGDGTRLSIL.